The sequence of this TCR beta chain was determined in a study of cytomegalovirus exposure and HLA in healthy donors. The study's findings and limits: A later analysis showed that HLA-associated TCR beta chains had undergone more clonal expansion than equally common others. The authors listed 150 or so TCR beta chains as cytomegalovirus-associated. A later analysis linked a missense variant in DCLRE1C to the trimming of TCR beta V and J genes.

As concerns this clone: What it binds is unknown.

PCR employed 60 Vbeta and 13 Jbeta primers. The method was immunoSEQ multiplex PCR; TCRdb's version includes in-frame clones alone and lacks a portion of them. Seen here are fewer than 200,000 clones, 75% observed once, and the top ten hold about 2.7%. CDR3 length: 12 amino acids. V was pared by 0 bases and J by 8 bases, with 2 bases of the junction left unmatched. Germline V gene sequence: CDR1 GTSNPN, CDR2 SVGIG (reference sequence). The sample taken for sequencing was PBMCs. The receptor's source is a woman aged 45-65 years in good health and CMV-seropositive. The chain recombines TRBV30 with TRBJ1-2; 8 nucleotides align to TRBD1. CDR3 region: CAWSVTGDGYTF. The CDR3 nucleotides are TGTGCCTGGAGTGTGACAGGGGACGGCTACACCTTC. Full variable domain (missing parts from reference TRBV30 and TRBJ1-2): SQTIHQWPATLVQPVGSPLSLECTVEGTSNPNLYWYRQAAGRGLQLLFYSVGIGQISSEVPQNLSASRPQDRQFILSSKKLLLSDSGFYLCAWSVTGDGYTFGSGTRLTVV.